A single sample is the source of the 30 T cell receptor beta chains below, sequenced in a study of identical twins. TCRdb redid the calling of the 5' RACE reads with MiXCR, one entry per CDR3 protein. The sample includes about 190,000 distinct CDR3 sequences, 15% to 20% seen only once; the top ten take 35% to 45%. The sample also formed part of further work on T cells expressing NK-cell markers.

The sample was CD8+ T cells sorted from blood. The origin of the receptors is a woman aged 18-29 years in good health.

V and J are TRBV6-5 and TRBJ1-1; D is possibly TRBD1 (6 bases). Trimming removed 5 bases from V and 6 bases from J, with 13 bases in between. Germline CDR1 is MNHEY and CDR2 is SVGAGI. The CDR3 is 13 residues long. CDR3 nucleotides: TGTGCCAGCAGTCTACCGGGGGCCGCTGAAGCTTTCTTT. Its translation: CASSLPGAAEAFF.

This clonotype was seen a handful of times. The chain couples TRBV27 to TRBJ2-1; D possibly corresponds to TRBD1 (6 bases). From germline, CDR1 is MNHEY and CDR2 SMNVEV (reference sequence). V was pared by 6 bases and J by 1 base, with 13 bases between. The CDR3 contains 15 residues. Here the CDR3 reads CASRMGTLSYNEQFF. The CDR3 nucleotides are TGTGCCAGCAGGATGGGGACACTTTCCTACAATGAGCAGTTCTTC.

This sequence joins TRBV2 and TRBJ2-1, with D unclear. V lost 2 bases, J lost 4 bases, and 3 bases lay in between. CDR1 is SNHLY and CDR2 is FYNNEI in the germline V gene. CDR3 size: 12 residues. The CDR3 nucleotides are TGTGCCAGCAGTGAATCTTACAATGAGCAGTTCTTC. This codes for CASSESYNEQFF.

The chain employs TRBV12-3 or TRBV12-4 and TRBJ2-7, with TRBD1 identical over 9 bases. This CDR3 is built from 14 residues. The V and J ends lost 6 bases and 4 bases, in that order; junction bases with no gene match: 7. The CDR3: CASRPGTGQYEQYF. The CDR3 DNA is TGTGCCAGCAGGCCCGGGACAGGGCAATACGAGCAGTACTTC.

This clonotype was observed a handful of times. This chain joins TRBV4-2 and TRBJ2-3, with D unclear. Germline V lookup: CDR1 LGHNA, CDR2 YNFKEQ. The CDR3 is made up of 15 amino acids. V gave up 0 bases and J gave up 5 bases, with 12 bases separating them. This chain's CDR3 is CASSQDLGVVDTQYF. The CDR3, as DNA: TGTGCCAGCAGCCAAGATCTGGGTGTCGTAGATACGCAGTATTTT.

Written as DNA, the CDR3 is TGTGCCAGCAGCGGGGGACTAGTACGGACCCAGTACTTC. Its translation: CASSGGLVRTQYF. The V and J genes are TRBV9 and TRBJ2-5; 8 positions match TRBD2. The length of the CDR3 is 13 residues. Germline-derived CDR1 and CDR2 are SGDLS and YYNGEE. The V and J ends lost 3 bases and 7 bases, in that order; junction bases with no gene match: 5.

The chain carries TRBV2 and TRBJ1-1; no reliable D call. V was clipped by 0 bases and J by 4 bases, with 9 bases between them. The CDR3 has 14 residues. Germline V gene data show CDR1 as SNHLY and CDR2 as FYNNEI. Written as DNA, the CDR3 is TGTGCCAGCAGTGAAGCCCGGACGGGCACTGAAGCTTTCTTT. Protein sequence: CASSEARTGTEAFF. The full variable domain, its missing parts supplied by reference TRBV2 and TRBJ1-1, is EPEVTQTPSHQVTQMGQEVILRCVPISNHLYFYWYRQILGQKVEFLVSFYNNEISEKSEIFDDQFSVERPDGSNFTLKIRSTKLEDSAMYFCASSEARTGTEAFFGQGTRLTVV.

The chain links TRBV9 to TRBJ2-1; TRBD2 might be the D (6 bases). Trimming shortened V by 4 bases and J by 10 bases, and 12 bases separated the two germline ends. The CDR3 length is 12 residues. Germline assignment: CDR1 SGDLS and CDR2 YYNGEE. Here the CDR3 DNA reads TGTGCCAGCAGCCCAGGGACTTCCGAGCAGTTCTTC. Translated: CASSPGTSEQFF.

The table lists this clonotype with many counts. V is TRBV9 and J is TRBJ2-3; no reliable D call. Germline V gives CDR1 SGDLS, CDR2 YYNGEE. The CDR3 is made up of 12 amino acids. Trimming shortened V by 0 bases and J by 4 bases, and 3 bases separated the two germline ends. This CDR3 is CASSVGADTQYF. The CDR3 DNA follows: TGTGCCAGCAGCGTAGGAGCAGATACGCAGTATTTT.

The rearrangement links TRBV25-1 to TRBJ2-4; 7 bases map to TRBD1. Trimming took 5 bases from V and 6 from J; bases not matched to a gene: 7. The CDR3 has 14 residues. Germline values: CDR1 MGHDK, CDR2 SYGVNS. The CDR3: CASSPTGTANIQYF. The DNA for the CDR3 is TGTGCCAGCAGTCCAACCGGGACAGCAAACATTCAGTACTTC.

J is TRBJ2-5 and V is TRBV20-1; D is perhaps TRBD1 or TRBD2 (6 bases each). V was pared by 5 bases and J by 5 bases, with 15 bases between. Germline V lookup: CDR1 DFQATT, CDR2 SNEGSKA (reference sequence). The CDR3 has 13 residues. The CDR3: CSASRGPGETQYF. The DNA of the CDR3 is TGCAGTGCTTCCCGGGGGCCGGGGGAGACCCAGTACTTC.

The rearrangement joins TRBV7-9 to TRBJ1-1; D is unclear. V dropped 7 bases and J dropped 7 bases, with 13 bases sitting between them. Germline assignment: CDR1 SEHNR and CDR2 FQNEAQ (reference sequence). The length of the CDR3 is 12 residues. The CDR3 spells CASTFPRSEAFF. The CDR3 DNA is TGTGCCAGCACCTTTCCGAGGAGTGAAGCTTTCTTT.

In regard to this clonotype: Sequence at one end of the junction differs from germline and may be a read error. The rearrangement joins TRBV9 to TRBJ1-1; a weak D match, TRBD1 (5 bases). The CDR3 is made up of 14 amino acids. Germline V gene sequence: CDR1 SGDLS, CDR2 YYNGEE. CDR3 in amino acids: CASTGGAQGTVAFF. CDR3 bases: TGTGCCAGCACCGGAGGCGCCCAGGGCACTGTAGCTTTCTTT.

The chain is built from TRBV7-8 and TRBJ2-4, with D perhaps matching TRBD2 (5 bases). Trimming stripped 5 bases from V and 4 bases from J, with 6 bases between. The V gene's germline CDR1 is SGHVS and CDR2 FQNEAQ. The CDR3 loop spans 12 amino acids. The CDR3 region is CASSPGKNIQYF. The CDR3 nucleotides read TGTGCCAGCAGCCCGGGAAAAAACATTCAGTACTTC.

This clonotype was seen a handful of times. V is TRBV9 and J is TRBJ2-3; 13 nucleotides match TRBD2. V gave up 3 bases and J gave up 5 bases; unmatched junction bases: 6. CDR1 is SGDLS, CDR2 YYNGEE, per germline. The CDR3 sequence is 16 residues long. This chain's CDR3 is CASSAGLAGVGDTQYF. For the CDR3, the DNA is TGTGCCAGCAGCGCAGGACTAGCGGGAGTAGGAGATACGCAGTATTTT.

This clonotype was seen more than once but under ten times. The CDR3 sequence is CASSLEVWDRETQYF. The CDR3 nucleotides are TGTGCCAGCAGCTTGGAGGTTTGGGACCGGGAGACCCAGTACTTC. The chain links TRBV7-9 to TRBJ2-5; the D call may be TRBD1 or TRBD2 (5 bases each). The V gene's germline CDR1 is SEHNR and CDR2 FQNEAQ (reference sequence). V was cut by 3 bases and J by 5 bases, with 16 bases left in between. The CDR3 is 15 residues long.

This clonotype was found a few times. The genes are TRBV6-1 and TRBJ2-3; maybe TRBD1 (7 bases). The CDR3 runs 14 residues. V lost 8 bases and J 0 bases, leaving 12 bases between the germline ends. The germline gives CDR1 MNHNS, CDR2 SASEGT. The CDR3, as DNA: TGTGCCAGCGCAGGGGGGACGAGCACAGATACGCAGTATTTT. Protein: CASAGGTSTDTQYF.

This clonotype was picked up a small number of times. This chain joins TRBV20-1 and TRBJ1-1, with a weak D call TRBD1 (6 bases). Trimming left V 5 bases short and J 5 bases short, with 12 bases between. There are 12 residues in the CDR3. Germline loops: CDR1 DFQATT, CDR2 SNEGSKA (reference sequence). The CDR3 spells CSAQGGLTEAFF. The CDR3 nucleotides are TGCAGTGCTCAAGGGGGTCTGACTGAAGCTTTCTTT.

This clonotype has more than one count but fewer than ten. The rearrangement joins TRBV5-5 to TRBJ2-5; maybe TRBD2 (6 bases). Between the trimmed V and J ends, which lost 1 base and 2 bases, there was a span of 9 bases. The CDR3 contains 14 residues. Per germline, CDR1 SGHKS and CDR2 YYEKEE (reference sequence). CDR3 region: CASSLYRGQETQYF. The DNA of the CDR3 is TGTGCCAGCAGCTTGTACCGGGGGCAAGAGACCCAGTACTTC.

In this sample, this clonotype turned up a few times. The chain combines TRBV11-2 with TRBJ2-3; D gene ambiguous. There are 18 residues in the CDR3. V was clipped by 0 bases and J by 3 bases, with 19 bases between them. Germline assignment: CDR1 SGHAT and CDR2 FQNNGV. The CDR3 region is CASSLDQLSWGSTDTQYF. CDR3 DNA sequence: TGTGCCAGCAGCTTAGATCAGTTAAGCTGGGGTTCAACAGATACGCAGTATTTT.

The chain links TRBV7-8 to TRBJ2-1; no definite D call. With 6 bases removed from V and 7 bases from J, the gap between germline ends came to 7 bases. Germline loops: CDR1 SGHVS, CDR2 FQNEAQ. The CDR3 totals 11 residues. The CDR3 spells CASRIRNEQFF. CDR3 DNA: TGTGCCAGCAGAATTAGGAATGAGCAGTTCTTC.

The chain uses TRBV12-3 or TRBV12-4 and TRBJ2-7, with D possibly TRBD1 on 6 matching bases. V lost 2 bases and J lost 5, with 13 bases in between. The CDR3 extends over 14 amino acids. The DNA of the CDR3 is TGTGCCAGCAGTTTACGACAGGAAAGCCACGAGCAGTACTTC. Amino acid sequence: CASSLRQESHEQYF.

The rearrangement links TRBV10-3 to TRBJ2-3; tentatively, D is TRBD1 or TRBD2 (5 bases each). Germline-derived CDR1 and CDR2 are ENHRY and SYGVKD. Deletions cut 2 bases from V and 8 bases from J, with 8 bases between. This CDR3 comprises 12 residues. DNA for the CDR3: TGTGCCATCAGTGAGGATGGGGGTACGCAGTATTTT. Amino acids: CAISEDGGTQYF.

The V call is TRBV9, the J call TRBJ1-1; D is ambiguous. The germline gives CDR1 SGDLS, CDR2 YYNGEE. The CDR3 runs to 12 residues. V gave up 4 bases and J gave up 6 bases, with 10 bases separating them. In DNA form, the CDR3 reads TGTGCCAGCAGCCCTTCTGGGGCTGAAGCTTTCTTT. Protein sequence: CASSPSGAEAFF.

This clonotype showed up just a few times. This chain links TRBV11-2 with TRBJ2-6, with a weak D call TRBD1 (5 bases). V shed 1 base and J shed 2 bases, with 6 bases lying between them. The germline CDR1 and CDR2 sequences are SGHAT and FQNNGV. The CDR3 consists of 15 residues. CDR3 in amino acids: CASSLARAGANVLTF. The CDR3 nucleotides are TGTGCCAGCAGCTTAGCCAGGGCTGGGGCCAACGTCCTGACTTTC.

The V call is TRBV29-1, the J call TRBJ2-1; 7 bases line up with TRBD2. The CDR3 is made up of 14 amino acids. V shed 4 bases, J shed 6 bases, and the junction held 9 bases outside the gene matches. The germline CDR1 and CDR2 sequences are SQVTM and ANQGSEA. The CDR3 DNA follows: TGCAGCGTTGCAGGCGGGAGCTCGGGCAATGAGCAGTTCTTC. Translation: CSVAGGSSGNEQFF.

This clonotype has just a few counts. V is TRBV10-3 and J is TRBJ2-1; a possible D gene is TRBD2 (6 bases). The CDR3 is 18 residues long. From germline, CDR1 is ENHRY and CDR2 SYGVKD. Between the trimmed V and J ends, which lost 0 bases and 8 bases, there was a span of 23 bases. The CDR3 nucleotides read TGTGCCATCAGTGAGTCGGGTATTAGCGGAGCCCTCTTGGATGAGCAGTTCTTC. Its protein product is CAISESGISGALLDEQFF.

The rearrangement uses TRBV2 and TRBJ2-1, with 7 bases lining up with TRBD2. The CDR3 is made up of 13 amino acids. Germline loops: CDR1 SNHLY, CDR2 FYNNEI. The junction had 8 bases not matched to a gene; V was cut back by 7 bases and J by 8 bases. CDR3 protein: CASTARLAYEQFF. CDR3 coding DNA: TGTGCCAGCACCGCTCGACTAGCTTATGAGCAGTTCTTC.

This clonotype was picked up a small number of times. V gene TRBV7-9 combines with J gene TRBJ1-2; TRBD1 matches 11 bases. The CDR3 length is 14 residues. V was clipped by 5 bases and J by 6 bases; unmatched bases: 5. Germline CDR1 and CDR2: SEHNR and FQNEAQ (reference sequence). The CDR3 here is CASSIGQGANGYTF. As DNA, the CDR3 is TGTGCCAGCAGCATCGGACAGGGGGCAAATGGCTACACCTTC.

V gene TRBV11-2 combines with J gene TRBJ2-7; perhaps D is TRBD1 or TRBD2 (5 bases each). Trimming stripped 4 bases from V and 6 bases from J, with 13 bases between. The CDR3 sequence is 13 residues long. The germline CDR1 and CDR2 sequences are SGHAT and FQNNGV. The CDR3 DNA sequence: TGTGCCAGCAGCTGGGGGACCCCAAGCGAGCAGTACTTC. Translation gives CASSWGTPSEQYF. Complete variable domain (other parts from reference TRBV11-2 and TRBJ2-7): EAGVAQSPRYKIIEKRQSVAFWCNPISGHATLYWYQQILGQGPKLLIQFQNNGVVDDSQLPKDRFSAERLKGVDSTLKIQPAKLEDSAVYLCASSWGTPSEQYFGPGTRLTVT.